The rows below give T cell receptor beta chains drawn from one sample of a study of blood T cell repertoires in COVID-19. The table came from immunoSEQ multiplex PCR; TCRdb's copy has only in-frame clones and leaves some out. The sample lists 40,000 to 60,000 clones, 65% to 90% seen once, with roughly 2.5% in the top ten. Sequenced input: peripheral blood. Receptors originate from a woman older than 75 with COVID-19, enrolled during active disease. CDR3s leave out the opening cysteine and the closing phenylalanine or tryptophan.

V: TRBV6-5; J: TRBJ1-3; CDR3: ASSYSRGSGNTIY
V: TRBV27; J: TRBJ1-5; CDR3: ASSLGRNQPQH
V: TRBV24-1; J: TRBJ2-1; CDR3: ATSESRQGTYYNEQF
V: TRBV9; J: TRBJ2-1; CDR3: ASSVGSRYNEQF
V: TRBV19; J: TRBJ1-4; CDR3: ASRTGRNEKLF
V: TRBV5-5; J: TRBJ1-2; CDR3: ASRKPGQADYGYT
V: TRBV19; J: TRBJ1-2; CDR3: ASIPLGGYGYT
V: TRBV5-1; J: TRBJ2-2; CDR3: ASRRTSGNTGELF
V: TRBV21-1; J: TRBJ1-2; CDR3: ASSKGGQGYGYT
V: TRBV4-2; J: TRBJ1-1; CDR3: ASSQRKGGVNTEAF
V: TRBV11-2; J: TRBJ2-5; CDR3: ASSLEGPPRQETQY
V: TRBV10-2; J: TRBJ2-7; CDR3: ASRNGTSGGSSYEQY
V: TRBV19; J: TRBJ2-1; CDR3: ASSIGSGGGAYNEQF
V: TRBV18; J: TRBJ2-5; CDR3: ASSPDRGGETQY
V: TRBV7-2; J: TRBJ2-7; CDR3: ASSFGMARYYEQY
V: TRBV30; J: TRBJ1-6; CDR3: AWSVDRGLVVNSPLH
V: TRBV3-1/TRBV3-2; J: TRBJ2-7; CDR3: ASSQVVATHSYEQY
V: TRBV19; J: TRBJ2-7; CDR3: ASRGTGGNEQY
V: TRBV7-9; J: TRBJ1-2; CDR3: ASSLATNYGYT
V: TRBV14; J: TRBJ1-4; CDR3: ASSRAGATTNEKLF
V: TRBV6-5; J: TRBJ1-1; CDR3: ASSPRVGGEAF
V: TRBV7-2; J: TRBJ2-1; CDR3: ASSLRGTGGWNEQF
V: TRBV27; J: TRBJ2-1; CDR3: ASSPRTPTHNEQF
V: TRBV5-4; J: TRBJ1-1; CDR3: ASSLMVRNTEAF
V: TRBV19; J: TRBJ1-5; CDR3: ASSGTYQPQH
V: TRBV7-2; J: TRBJ2-7; CDR3: ASGRREGPYEQY
V: TRBV15; J: TRBJ2-1; CDR3: ATSREGLAGGHEQF
V: TRBV2; J: TRBJ1-4; CDR3: GQGLLQEKLF
V: TRBV30; J: TRBJ2-6; CDR3: AWNPSSGAYSGANVLT
V: TRBV14; J: TRBJ2-5; CDR3: ASSHRGGVSQETQY
V: TRBV7-2; J: TRBJ1-1; CDR3: ASSLAGTSGAF